The rows below give T cell receptor beta chains drawn from one sample of a study of regulatory T cells in long-lasting Graves disease. TCRdb fed the multiplex PCR reads into MiXCR, producing one record per CDR3 protein. The repertoire holds fewer than 450,000 distinct CDR3 sequences, approximately 16% seen once, with approximately 8% in the top ten. These data were also reused for a study on T cells in Graves' hyperthyroidism and ophthalmopathy.

Sample: peripheral blood mononuclear cells (PBMCs), taken at new diagnosis, from a patient treated with antithyroid drugs. These receptors came from a woman aged 40 to 55 with Graves disease. CDR3s include the opening cysteine and the closing phenylalanine or tryptophan. D genes are given only for firm matches. Not all rows give a size; the values are once, few, many and, for expanded clones, a class.

TRBJ2-2 | TRBD1 | TRBV29-1 | - | TGCAGCGCCGGGACAGCGAACACCGGGGAGCTGTTTTTT | CSAGTANTGELFF
TRBJ2-1 | - | TRBV20-1 | many | TGCAGTGCTAGTGATACAGGGTACTCCTACAATGAGCAGTTCTTC | CSASDTGYSYNEQFF
TRBJ1-1 | - | TRBV12-3/TRBV12-4 | many | TGTGCCAGCAGCCAGGGTTGGGGCACTGAAGCTTTCTTT | CASSQGWGTEAFF
TRBJ2-1 | TRBD1 | TRBV12-3/TRBV12-4 | - | TGTGCCAGCAGTTCCGCGACAGGGGCGCACGATGAGCAGTTCTTC | CASSSATGAHDEQFF
TRBJ1-3 | - | TRBV5-6 | few | TGTGCCAGCAGCCTAGGTCCTAGGGGCGCTGGAAACACCATATATTTT | CASSLGPRGAGNTIYF
TRBJ2-5 | - | TRBV9 | many | TGTGCCAGCAGCGTGGGCCCCTCGGAGGGGGAGACCCAGTACTTC | CASSVGPSEGETQYF
TRBJ2-1 | TRBD2 | TRBV10-2 | - | TGCGCCAGCAGTGTAGCGGGACCCTCCAATGAGCAGTTCTTC | CASSVAGPSNEQFF
TRBJ2-3 | TRBD2 | TRBV5-4 | few | TGTGCCAGCAGCTACAGACTAGCGGGAGCAGATACGCAGTATTTT | CASSYRLAGADTQYF
TRBJ2-1 | TRBD2 | TRBV27 | many | TGTGCCAGCAGAAGAGCGGGAGTAAAGAATGAGCAGTTCTTC | CASRRAGVKNEQFF
TRBJ2-1 | - | TRBV24-1 | many | TGTGCCACCAGTGAAGAGACTAGTTGGCGGCAGTTCTTC | CATSEETSWRQFF
TRBJ2-2 | - | TRBV11-3 | many | TGTGCCAGCAGCTTATCTCCCGGGGAGCTGTTTTTT | CASSLSPGELFF
TRBJ2-4 | - | TRBV5-1 | - | TGCGCCAGCAGCTTGGAGGGGGTCAAAAACATTCAGTACTTC | CASSLEGVKNIQYF
TRBJ2-7 | TRBD1 | TRBV7-9 | many | TGTGCCAGCAGCTGGACAGGAACGTACGAGCAGTACTTC | CASSWTGTYEQYF
TRBJ2-7 | - | TRBV5-1 | many | TGCGCCAGCAGCTTTATCGGTGGCTCCTACGAGCAGTACTTC | CASSFIGGSYEQYF